This passage covers 24 T cell receptor beta chains from one sample sequenced in a study of blood T cells in healthy people across ages. The second PCR ran roughly 7 to 12 cycles with a sample-barcoded 5' primer and J-beta primers. From the 5' RACE reads, TCRdb called clonotypes with MiXCR, one entry per CDR3 protein. The sample holds roughly 1,500,000 distinct CDR3 sequences, around 36% seen once. Sequencing was carried out using blood. The receptors shown here come from a woman aged 30 to 39 in good health.

The chain uses TRBV6-2 or TRBV6-3 and TRBJ2-7; tentatively, D is TRBD1 (6 bases). Germline loops: CDR1 MNHEY, CDR2 SVGEGT. V was clipped by 5 bases and J by 5 bases, with 28 bases between them. The CDR3 is 18 amino acids. CDR3 residues: CASSTYRSVQGVVHEQYF. The CDR3 bases are TGTGCCAGCAGTACATACAGATCTGTACAGGGAGTGGTCCACGAGCAGTACTTC.

This clonotype showed up just a few times. The V gene is TRBV24-1, the J gene TRBJ2-1; D uncertain. The ends were cut back, 6 bases at V and 0 bases at J, with 14 bases in the middle. Germline V lookup: CDR1 KGHDR, CDR2 SFDVKD. This CDR3 contains 16 residues. The CDR3 is CATSSASKSSYNEQFF. The CDR3 bases are TGTGCCACCAGTTCAGCATCTAAGAGCTCCTACAATGAGCAGTTCTTC.

The chain has TRBV20-1 and TRBJ1-4; D unclear. The CDR3 is 14 amino acids. Trimming stripped 6 bases from V and 4 bases from J, with 15 bases between. Germline-derived CDR1 and CDR2 are DFQATT and SNEGSKA (reference sequence). The CDR3 loop reads CSARPLLGNEKLFF. In nucleotides, the CDR3 is TGCAGTGCCAGACCCCTTCTTGGTAATGAAAAACTGTTTTTT.

The chain links TRBV27 to TRBJ2-3; D not certain. There are 13 residues in the CDR3. Germline V gene sequence: CDR1 MNHEY, CDR2 SMNVEV (reference sequence). Trimming shortened V by 1 base and J by 2 bases, and 4 bases separated the two germline ends. The CDR3, as DNA: TGTGCCAGCAGTTTATTTTTCACAGATACGCAGTATTTT. As protein: CASSLFFTDTQYF.

V usage is TRBV12-3 or TRBV12-4 and J usage is TRBJ2-5; 12 bases map to TRBD2. The CDR3 sequence is 17 residues long. V was clipped by 1 base and J by 2 bases; unmatched bases: 5. CDR3 amino acids: CASSLGLAGGRQETQYF. CDR3 sequence (DNA): TGTGCCAGCAGTTTAGGGCTAGCGGGAGGGCGGCAAGAGACCCAGTACTTC.

This clonotype has just a few counts. The chain carries TRBV4-1 and TRBJ1-1; 7 nucleotides agree with TRBD1. Germline V gene lookup returns CDR1 MGHRA and CDR2 YSYEKL. CDR3 length: 15 residues. Trimming at V came to 5 bases and at J to 1 base, leaving 7 bases not matched to a gene. The CDR3, as DNA: TGCGCCAGCAGCAGACAGGGCGAAGGGAACACTGAAGCTTTCTTT. As protein: CASSRQGEGNTEAFF.

This rearrangement joins TRBV7-9 to TRBJ1-2; a weak D match, TRBD1 (5 bases). Trimming removed 3 bases from V and 2 bases from J, with 16 bases in between. This CDR3 contains 16 residues. Germline assignment: CDR1 SEHNR and CDR2 FQNEAQ (reference sequence). CDR3 amino acids: CASSFDWGRNNYGYTF. The CDR3, as DNA: TGTGCCAGCAGCTTTGATTGGGGACGGAACAACTATGGCTACACCTTC.

In its sample, this clonotype was seen a few times. The chain recombines TRBV13 with TRBJ2-1, with D possibly TRBD1 on 5 matching bases. Germline V gene data show CDR1 as PRHDT and CDR2 as FYEKMQ (reference sequence). V dropped 1 base and J dropped 4 bases, with 14 bases sitting between them. The CDR3 runs to 16 residues. CDR3 sequence: CASSLVSGLSYNEQFF. The CDR3 DNA sequence: TGTGCCAGCAGCTTAGTTTCAGGGTTGTCTTACAATGAGCAGTTCTTC.

V usage is TRBV3-1 and J usage is TRBJ2-5; TRBD1 or TRBD2 may be the D gene (9 bases each). The J call may be wrong; the DNA end is better matched by TRBJ2-7. Germline CDR1 and CDR2: LGHDT and YNNKEL (reference sequence). The CDR3 loop spans 21 amino acids. Here the CDR3 DNA reads TGTGCCAGCAGCCTAATCCCGGGCGGACAGGGGTCGCGGGAGGGCGTCGACGAGCAGTACTTC. Amino acids: CASSLIPGGQGSREGVDEQYF.

The rearrangement joins TRBV29-1 to TRBJ2-7; TRBD1 matches at 11 bases. There are 15 residues in the CDR3. Germline V CDR1 and CDR2: SQVTM, ANQGSEA. With V trimmed by 0 bases and J by 11 bases, 12 bases remained unmatched. Written as DNA, the CDR3 is TGCAGCGTTGAAGATGTGGGACAGGGGGGTTTGCGTGAGTACTTC. Its translation: CSVEDVGQGGLREYF.

This clonotype has a handful of counts. This chain links TRBV29-1 with TRBJ2-5; unclear D gene. Trimming left V 5 bases short and J 11 bases short, with 15 bases between. Germline V gene sequence: CDR1 SQVTM, CDR2 ANQGSEA. The CDR3 is made up of 11 amino acids. In DNA, the CDR3 is TGCAGCGTTTTTAAGGTCAATGAGCAGTACTTC. Amino acid sequence: CSVFKVNEQYF. The whole variable domain, remainder taken from reference TRBV29-1 and TRBJ2-5, is SAVISQKPSRDICQRGTSLTIQCQVDSQVTMMFWYRQQPGQSLTLIATANQGSEATYESGFVIDKFPISRPNLTFSTLTVSNMSPEDSSIYLCSVFKVNEQYFGPGTRLLVL.

Concerning this clonotype itself: One end of the junction is discordant with germline, which a read error may explain. The chain has TRBV15 and TRBJ2-1, with D perhaps assigned TRBD1 or TRBD2 (6 bases each). Germline CDR1 reads LNHNV; CDR2 reads YYDKDF (reference sequence). There are 13 residues in the CDR3. In DNA form, the CDR3 reads TGTACCACCAGTAAGAAGGGGGGAAATGAGCAGTTCTTC. This translates into CTTSKKGGNEQFF. Drawing the rest from reference TRBV15 and TRBJ2-1, the complete variable domain is DAMVIQNPRYQVTQFGKPVTLSCSQTLNHNVMYWYQQKSSQAPKLLFHYYDKDFNNEADTPDNFQSRRPNTSFCFLDIRSPGLGDTAMYLCTTSKKGGNEQFFGPGTRLTVL.

V and J are TRBV29-1 and TRBJ1-5; D is unclear. Per the germline V gene, CDR1 is SQVTM and CDR2 is ANQGSEA. The V gene lost 5 bases and the J gene lost 2 bases, with 16 bases spanning the gap. The CDR3 consists of 15 residues. As DNA, the CDR3 is TGCAGCGTTACTTACGGACTGTGGGGCAATCAGCCCCAGCATTTT. Residues: CSVTYGLWGNQPQHF.

CDR3 nucleotide sequence: TGTGCCAGCAGCTTATGGACAGGGGAGACTAATGAAAAACTGTTTTTT. It translates to CASSLWTGETNEKLFF. V and J are TRBV7-8 and TRBJ1-4, with 9 positions matching TRBD1. The CDR3 is made up of 16 amino acids. The J segment lost 2 bases and the V segment lost 2 bases, leaving 3 bases of the junction unmatched. The V gene's germline CDR1 is SGHVS and CDR2 FQNEAQ.

The table lists this clonotype with many counts. The genes are TRBV29-1 and TRBJ2-5; no definite D call. The CDR3 is 12 residues long. V was cut by 1 base and J by 4 bases, with 7 bases left in between. In germline, CDR1 is SQVTM, CDR2 ANQGSEA. This CDR3 reads CSVEGSTETQYF. DNA for the CDR3: TGCAGCGTTGAAGGGAGTACAGAGACCCAGTACTTC.

This clonotype has only a few counts. The chain combines TRBV6-1 with TRBJ1-5; the D is unclear. This CDR3 region has 12 residues. CDR1 and CDR2 (germline): MNHNS, SASEGT. V lost 8 bases and J 7 bases, leaving 12 bases between the germline ends. CDR3 coding DNA: TGTGCCAGCCGTTCTCCATCGCAGCCCCAGCATTTT. It yields the protein CASRSPSQPQHF.

This clonotype was seen ten or more times. V usage is TRBV12-3 or TRBV12-4 and J usage is TRBJ2-7; D unclear. Trimming removed 2 bases at V and 4 bases at J, with 12 bases between. The CDR3 contains 14 residues. The CDR3 nucleotides are TGTGCCAGCAGTTTAAATATGGCTCTGTACGAGCAGTACTTC. Amino acids: CASSLNMALYEQYF.

This clonotype was seen more than once but under ten times. This sequence joins TRBV20-1 and TRBJ2-5; 11 bases map to TRBD2. The DNA end is a closer match to TRBJ2-7, so the J assignment may be wrong. Germline CDR1 is DFQATT and CDR2 is SNEGSKA (reference sequence). This CDR3 contains 16 residues. The CDR3: CSASSGLADHGSEQYF. CDR3 in DNA: TGCAGTGCCTCCTCGGGACTAGCGGACCATGGGAGCGAGCAGTACTTC.

Many counts were recorded for this clonotype. V is TRBV27 and J is TRBJ2-7; D is undetermined. Trimming took off 5 bases at V and 2 bases at J, with 13 bases between the two ends. The CDR3 runs 14 residues. The V gene's germline CDR1 is MNHEY and CDR2 SMNVEV (reference sequence). As DNA, the CDR3 is TGTGCCAGCAGTCCATACGATGGGGCCTACGAGCAGTACTTC. Protein: CASSPYDGAYEQYF.

This clonotype was recorded a few times. J is TRBJ1-1 and V is TRBV12-5; D gene ambiguous. Germline CDR1 is LGHNT and CDR2 is FRNRAP. CDR3 size: 15 residues. The ends were cut back, 4 bases at V and 3 bases at J, with 15 bases in the middle. Written as DNA, the CDR3 is TGTGCTAGTGGTTCCCCTGTCGATGCGGACACTGAAGCTTTCTTT. Translation gives CASGSPVDADTEAFF.

The rearrangement uses TRBV20-1 and TRBJ2-3; 10 bases align to TRBD2. The junction had 7 bases not matched to a gene; V was cut back by 3 bases and J by 4 bases. This CDR3 has 15 amino acids. Germline V gene lookup returns CDR1 DFQATT and CDR2 SNEGSKA (reference sequence). The CDR3: CSASEAGGPADTQYF. The CDR3 DNA reads as TGCAGTGCTAGTGAAGCGGGGGGGCCGGCAGATACGCAGTATTTT.

Of note for this clonotype: One junction end does not reproduce the germline sequence, and a read error may be involved. The rearrangement joins TRBV30 to TRBJ2-5; TRBD1 agrees at 7 bases. Germline loops: CDR1 GTSNPN, CDR2 SVGIG (reference sequence). CDR3 length: 13 amino acids. The CDR3 coding sequence is TGTCCCTGGAGCTCCGGGACAGAAGAGACCCAGTACTTC. Protein product: CPWSSGTEETQYF.

The genes are TRBV3-1 and TRBJ1-3, with a weak D call TRBD1 (5 bases). The germline V and J ends were trimmed by 4 bases and 0 bases, with 19 bases remaining between them. CDR1 LGHDT and CDR2 YNNKEL come from the germline V gene (reference sequence). This CDR3 is 18 amino acids long. The CDR3 nucleotides are TGTGCCAGCAGCCGACTATTAACGACAGCTTACTCTGGAAACACCATATATTTT. Protein sequence: CASSRLLTTAYSGNTIYF.

The genes are TRBV11-2 and TRBJ2-1; weak D call: TRBD2 (7 bases). Germline CDR1 reads SGHAT; CDR2 reads FQNNGV. Trimming removed 6 bases from V and 7 bases from J, with 22 bases in between. The length of the CDR3 is 16 residues. The CDR3 DNA reads TGTGCCAGCAGTTACCCCGAAACGCGGGGGCCGAATGAGCAGTTCTTC. Translation gives CASSYPETRGPNEQFF.